This passage covers 29 T cell receptor beta chains from one sample sequenced in a study of technical replicates of blood from several donors. Generated by immunoSEQ multiplex PCR, the TCRdb table keeps only in-frame clones and is missing some. The table includes roughly 80,000 clones, 85% to 95% detected once. Source material: T cells isolated from PBMCs. Receptor source: a human donor in good health.

The chain uses TRBV5-8 and TRBJ2-7, with D perhaps matching TRBD1 (5 bases). This CDR3 comprises 13 residues. Deletions cut 8 bases from V and 4 bases from J, with 16 bases between. The V gene's germline CDR1 is SGHTS and CDR2 YDEGEE. In nucleotides, the CDR3 is TGTGCCAGTGGAAGGGGTGGGTTTTACGAGCAGTACTTC. The encoded protein is CASGRGGFYEQYF. Together with reference TRBV5-8 and TRBJ2-7, the CDR3 gives the full variable domain: EAGVTQSPTHLIKTRGQQATLRCSPISGHTSVYWYQQALGLGLQFLLWYDEGEERNRGNFPPRFSGRQFPNYSSELNVNALELEDSALYLCASGRGGFYEQYFGPGTRLTVT.

J is TRBJ2-7 and V is TRBV19; D possibly corresponds to TRBD2 (5 bases). Deletions cut 9 bases from V and 2 bases from J, with 11 bases between. This CDR3 contains 12 residues. Germline V gene data show CDR1 as LNHDA and CDR2 as SQIVND (reference sequence). The CDR3 is CASSTNAYEQYF. The CDR3 bases are TGTGCCAGCTCGACTAATGCCTACGAGCAGTACTTC.

The chain joins TRBV5-1 to TRBJ1-4, with D unclear. The CDR3 consists of 15 residues. V dropped 0 bases and J dropped 7 bases, with 13 bases sitting between them. CDR1 and CDR2 from the germline V gene are SGHRS and YFSETQ. Written as DNA, the CDR3 is TGCGCCAGCAGCTTGGCCCGTGGTGGGAGTGAAAAACTGTTTTTT. Amino acids: CASSLARGGSEKLFF.

The rearrangement joins TRBV4-1 to TRBJ2-2; tentative D call: TRBD2 (5 bases). The CDR3 sequence is 19 residues long. Germline V CDR1 and CDR2: MGHRA, YSYEKL. V was pared by 3 bases and J by 0 bases, with 20 bases between. CDR3 nucleotide sequence: TGCGCCAGCAGCCAGACCTCTTTTTTGAGCGGCACGAACACCGGGGAGCTGTTTTTT. It encodes CASSQTSFLSGTNTGELFF.

The genes are TRBV11-2 and TRBJ1-1, with D uncertain. Germline V gene sequence: CDR1 SGHAT, CDR2 FQNNGV. V lost 3 bases to trimming and J lost 1 base, with 18 bases between them. The CDR3 extends over 17 amino acids. CDR3 in amino acids: CASSFRGIGAWNTEAFF. CDR3 coding DNA: TGTGCCAGCAGCTTTCGAGGGATAGGCGCTTGGAACACTGAAGCTTTCTTT.

The CDR3 DNA reads as TGTGCCAGCAGCAAGACTAGCGCCAACTACAATGAGCAGTTCTTC. This codes for CASSKTSANYNEQFF. The rearrangement uses TRBV5-8 and TRBJ2-1; 8 bases align to TRBD2. CDR3 length equals 15 residues. CDR1 and CDR2 (germline): SGHTS, YDEGEE. V gave up 4 bases and J gave up 3 bases; unmatched junction bases: 6.

This sequence joins TRBV10-2 and TRBJ2-7, with 10 bases fitting TRBD2. The V gene end was trimmed by 2 bases and the J gene end by 0 bases; junction bases not matched to a gene: 7. CDR3 length: 17 residues. Germline V lookup: CDR1 WSHSY, CDR2 SAAADI. CDR3 in amino acids: CASSELALAGNSYEQYF. The CDR3, as DNA: TGCGCCAGCAGTGAGCTCGCACTAGCGGGGAACTCCTACGAGCAGTACTTC.

This sequence joins TRBV4-3 and TRBJ2-1; 7 bases line up with TRBD1. J lost 7 bases, V lost 4 bases, and 4 bases had no gene match. CDR3 size: 13 residues. Germline CDR1 reads LGHNA; CDR2 reads YSLEER. The CDR3 reads CASSPRQGNEQFF. DNA of the CDR3: TGCGCCAGCAGCCCTAGACAGGGAAATGAGCAGTTCTTC.

V gene TRBV6-5 combines with J gene TRBJ2-7; tentatively, D is TRBD1 (6 bases). Germline-derived CDR1 and CDR2 are MNHEY and SVGAGI. The V gene lost 4 bases and the J gene lost 7 bases, with 17 bases spanning the gap. The CDR3 has 14 residues. As DNA, the CDR3 is TGTGCCAGCAGTTGCCGGGACATCCCCGAGGAGCAGTACTTC. It yields the protein CASSCRDIPEEQYF.

V usage is TRBV30 and J usage is TRBJ2-3; 7 positions match TRBD2. The germline gives CDR1 GTSNPN, CDR2 SVGIG (reference sequence). Trimming took 4 bases from V and 0 from J; bases not matched to a gene: 4. This CDR3 comprises 14 residues. The CDR3 sequence is CAWTSGLSTDTQYF. CDR3 DNA: TGTGCCTGGACTAGCGGCTTGAGCACAGATACGCAGTATTTT.

V usage is TRBV19 and J usage is TRBJ2-3; 8 nucleotides match TRBD2. Germline V gives CDR1 LNHDA, CDR2 SQIVND (reference sequence). This CDR3 region has 14 residues. V dropped 6 bases and J dropped 3; count of bases not matched to a gene: 5. Written as DNA, the CDR3 is TGTGCCAGTAGCTCCAGCGGGAGAACAGATACGCAGTATTTT. It translates to CASSSSGRTDTQYF.

V and J are TRBV6-1 and TRBJ2-7; D is perhaps TRBD2 (5 bases). V shed 3 bases and J shed 2 bases, with 8 bases lying between them. The CDR3 consists of 13 residues. CDR1 is MNHNS and CDR2 is SASEGT in the germline V gene. The CDR3 spells CASSDGLTYEQYF. DNA for the CDR3: TGTGCCAGCAGTGACGGACTTACCTACGAGCAGTACTTC.

This clone has just a few counts. The V call is TRBV5-6, the J call TRBJ2-1; TRBD2 matches 13 bases. The J segment lost 8 bases and the V segment lost 2 bases, leaving 7 bases of the junction unmatched. Germline-derived CDR1 and CDR2 are SGHDT and YYEEEE. This CDR3 has 16 amino acids. The CDR3 sequence is CASSFPGLAGADEQFF. The CDR3 region has the DNA TGTGCCAGCAGCTTCCCCGGACTAGCGGGAGCGGATGAGCAGTTCTTC.

The rearrangement joins TRBV2 to TRBJ1-2; a weak D match, TRBD1 (6 bases). Germline CDR1 and CDR2: SNHLY and FYNNEI. The CDR3 has 14 amino acids. The V and J ends lost 1 base and 6 bases respectively, with 12 bases between them. CDR3 sequence reads: CASSEGQGFNGYTF. CDR3 DNA sequence: TGTGCCAGCAGTGAAGGGCAGGGGTTTAATGGCTACACCTTC.

The chain has TRBV19 and TRBJ1-2; the D gene is possibly TRBD1 (6 bases). This CDR3 is 16 amino acids long. Germline values: CDR1 LNHDA, CDR2 SQIVND (reference sequence). V was shortened by 3 bases and J by 1 base, with 15 bases between the two germline ends. For the CDR3, the DNA is TGTGCCAGTAGTATTCTAGCAGGGGACTATAACTATGGCTACACCTTC. Its translation is CASSILAGDYNYGYTF.

The count of this clone is one. The chain links TRBV7-9 to TRBJ2-3; 10 positions match TRBD1. CDR1 and CDR2 from the germline V gene are SEHNR and FQNEAQ (reference sequence). V dropped 6 bases and J dropped 4; count of bases not matched to a gene: 1. The CDR3 has 13 amino acids. The CDR3 DNA follows: TGTGCCAGCAGAGACAGGGGGCCAGATACGCAGTATTTT. Translated, it gives CASRDRGPDTQYF.

This clone has a handful of counts. The V and J genes are TRBV19 and TRBJ1-5; D unresolved. Germline assignment: CDR1 LNHDA and CDR2 SQIVND (reference sequence). CDR3 length: 13 amino acids. V gave up 6 bases and J gave up 4 bases, with 10 bases separating them. CDR3 sequence (DNA): TGTGCCAGTAGCGGTACGGGAAATCAGCCCCAGCATTTT. The encoded protein is CASSGTGNQPQHF.

The V and J genes are TRBV6-5 and TRBJ2-1; tentatively, D is TRBD2 (6 bases). V was clipped by 6 bases and J by 4 bases, with 16 bases between them. This CDR3 is 15 amino acids long. Germline V lookup: CDR1 MNHEY, CDR2 SVGAGI. CDR3 bases: TGTGCCAGCAGCCCCGGAGGGACCGCATACAATGAGCAGTTCTTC. It codes for CASSPGGTAYNEQFF.

V usage is TRBV29-1 and J usage is TRBJ2-5; TRBD1 is a possible D gene (6 bases). Looked up from germline, CDR1 is SQVTM and CDR2 is ANQGSEA. V shed 4 bases and J shed 4 bases, with 10 bases lying between them. This CDR3 is built from 12 residues. The CDR3 DNA is TGCAGCGTTGTCAGGGGCGGAGAGACCCAGTACTTC. Its protein product is CSVVRGGETQYF.

The chain joins TRBV14 to TRBJ2-2, with TRBD1 identical over 7 bases. The CDR3 runs 13 residues. After removal of 5 bases from V and 5 bases from J, the junction contained 2 bases not matched to a gene. The V gene's germline CDR1 is SGHDN and CDR2 FVKESK. CDR3 sequence (DNA): TGTGCCAGCAGCTGGACAGGAACCGGGGAGCTGTTTTTT. It codes for CASSWTGTGELFF.

V is TRBV7-2 and J is TRBJ2-1, with a tentative D call TRBD2 (5 bases). Germline V gene sequence: CDR1 SGHTA, CDR2 FQGNSA. This CDR3 spans 15 amino acids. V lost 1 base to trimming and J lost 4 bases, with 11 bases between them. The DNA for the CDR3 is TGTGCCAGCAGCTTAGTAGGCGGGCCTTACAATGAGCAGTTCTTC. This gives the protein CASSLVGGPYNEQFF.

The chain uses TRBV6-6 and TRBJ2-2; TRBD2 matches 7 bases. V lost 5 bases, J lost 4 bases, and 10 bases stayed unmatched. Germline V gene lookup returns CDR1 MNHNY and CDR2 SVGAGI (reference sequence). This CDR3 spans 16 amino acids. The CDR3 loop reads CASSNLAVQVTGELFF. The CDR3 DNA follows: TGTGCCAGCAGTAACCTAGCGGTTCAGGTCACCGGGGAGCTGTTTTTT.

This chain joins TRBV28 and TRBJ1-2, with D perhaps TRBD1 (6 bases). Per the germline V gene, CDR1 is MDHEN and CDR2 is SYDVKM. V was trimmed by 3 bases and J by 8 bases, leaving 7 bases between them. This CDR3 contains 11 residues. CDR3 amino acids: CASSLRGGYTF. CDR3 nucleotides: TGTGCCAGCAGTTTGAGGGGGGGCTACACCTTC.

This clone showed up just a few times. This chain connects TRBV5-6 to TRBJ1-1; D is unclear. This CDR3 region has 12 residues. The V gene's germline CDR1 is SGHDT and CDR2 YYEEEE. V shed 4 bases and J shed 1 base, with 5 bases lying between them. As DNA, the CDR3 is TGTGCCAGCAGCCCAGGGAACACTGAAGCTTTCTTT. Its translation: CASSPGNTEAFF.

This clone was seen just once. The chain uses TRBV10-2 and TRBJ2-3; the D gene is possibly TRBD2 (5 bases). The germline V gene encodes CDR1 WSHSY and CDR2 SAAADI. Trimming took off 3 bases at V and 7 bases at J, with 14 bases between the two ends. The CDR3 has 14 amino acids. The CDR3 coding sequence is TGCGCCAGCAGTGAAGGTCGGGGTACGAATACGCAGTATTTT. It specifies CASSEGRGTNTQYF.

The V gene is TRBV6-5, the J gene TRBJ2-7; D may be TRBD2 (5 bases). Trimming left V 7 bases short and J 5 bases short, with 15 bases between. Germline loops: CDR1 MNHEY, CDR2 SVGAGI. CDR3 length: 13 residues. The CDR3 nucleotides read TGTGCCAGCAATCATCTAGAACTAGACGAGCAGTACTTC. This sequence encodes CASNHLELDEQYF.

V usage is TRBV6-1 and J usage is TRBJ2-7, with 9 bases aligning to TRBD1. Losses at the gene ends were 5 bases for V and 5 bases for J; bases not matched to a gene: 7. Germline V gene lookup returns CDR1 MNHNS and CDR2 SASEGT. The CDR3 is 14 residues long. The CDR3 DNA reads TGTGCCAGCAGTCTCCGGGACAGGGTGGACGAGCAGTACTTC. It translates to CASSLRDRVDEQYF.

The chain recombines TRBV4-1 with TRBJ2-2; maybe TRBD2 (5 bases). Between the trimmed V and J ends, which lost 1 base and 1 base, there was a span of 13 bases. Germline V gene data show CDR1 as MGHRA and CDR2 as YSYEKL. The CDR3 has 17 amino acids. The CDR3 loop reads CASSQVGAALNTGELFF. CDR3 bases: TGCGCCAGCAGCCAAGTGGGAGCGGCACTGAACACCGGGGAGCTGTTTTTT.

The chain carries TRBV28 and TRBJ1-2; D call uncertain. The germline CDR1 and CDR2 sequences are MDHEN and SYDVKM. V was trimmed by 2 bases and J by 7 bases, leaving 17 bases between them. The CDR3 is 15 amino acids. The CDR3 loop is CASSLNPTLTGGYTF. CDR3 in DNA: TGTGCCAGCAGTTTAAACCCTACTCTGACTGGTGGCTACACCTTC.